This T cell receptor beta chain was retrieved from a study of T cells in Graves' hyperthyroidism and ophthalmopathy. Study-wide results and limits: Ophthalmopathy and stable hyperthyroidism were told apart by a 13 V-J model.

The source material, RNA transcripts, was used to amplify TCR beta CDR3 regions. First-round RT-PCR of the TCR CDR3 relied on the HTBI primer set. TCRdb called the multiplex PCR reads again in MiXCR, with one record for every CDR3 protein. The sample has some 600,000 distinct CDR3 sequences, approximately 14% seen once; the top ten hold 5.8%. This clonotype was detected a few times. Its specificity is not known. The sample, blood from the first hyperthyroidism diagnosis, precedes any ophthalmopathy symptoms. With 7 bases removed from V and 3 bases from J, the gap between germline ends came to 15 bases. CDR1 and CDR2 from the germline V gene are MNHNS and SASEGT. This CDR3 region has 14 residues.

The sequence was collected from a woman between 25 and 40 years old with Graves' hyperthyroidism that later progressed to Graves' ophthalmopathy. The V gene is TRBV6-1, the J gene TRBJ1-1; D is ambiguous. The sequencing input was blood. CDR3 sequence reads: CASTDGPRDTEAFF. CDR3 nucleotide sequence: TGTGCCAGCACGGACGGTCCGAGGGACACTGAAGCTTTCTTT.